This entry lists 10 T cell receptor beta chains sequenced from one sample in a study of blood T cell repertoires in COVID-19. Generated by immunoSEQ multiplex PCR, the TCRdb table keeps only in-frame clones and is missing some. The data hold fewer than 250,000 clones, with more than 75% observed a single time. The specimen sequenced was peripheral blood. These receptors all come from a human donor in a cohort sampled during active COVID-19.

The chain employs TRBV6-5 and TRBJ2-5; weak D call: TRBD1 (5 bases). Germline CDR1 MNHEY, CDR2 SVGAGI. The CDR3 sequence is 12 residues long. V lost 5 bases, J lost 1 base, and 5 bases lay in between. The CDR3 loop is CASSRGQETQYF. Written as DNA, the CDR3 is TGTGCCAGCAGTAGGGGCCAAGAGACCCAGTACTTC.

V is TRBV27 and J is TRBJ2-3; 11 bases are shared with TRBD2. J gave up 7 bases and V 6 bases, and 6 bases lay outside the gene matches. The CDR3 has 14 amino acids. Germline-derived CDR1 and CDR2 are MNHEY and SMNVEV (reference sequence). The CDR3 sequence: CASRVAGGPYTQYF. The CDR3 coding sequence is TGTGCCAGCAGGGTAGCGGGAGGGCCGTATACGCAGTATTTT.

The chain has TRBV12-5 and TRBJ1-1, with D unresolved. Trimming took 2 bases from V and 0 from J, leaving 4 bases between them. Per the germline V gene, CDR1 is LGHNT and CDR2 is FRNRAP. The CDR3 has 13 residues. The chain's CDR3 is CASGLTMNTEAFF. CDR3 sequence (DNA): TGTGCTAGTGGTTTGACAATGAACACTGAAGCTTTCTTT.

The chain joins TRBV15 to TRBJ2-5; a weak D match, TRBD1 (6 bases). Germline lookup yields CDR1 LNHNV and CDR2 YYDKDF (reference sequence). The V end lost 3 bases, the J end lost 5 bases, and 10 bases lay between the germline ends. The CDR3 is 13 amino acids. CDR3 sequence: CATSRGAMETQYF. Here the CDR3 DNA reads TGTGCCACCAGCAGGGGGGCCATGGAGACCCAGTACTTC.

The J gene is TRBJ2-2, the V gene TRBV25-1, with TRBD2 identical over 8 bases. The CDR3 sequence is 14 residues long. Germline CDR1 reads MGHDK; CDR2 reads SYGVNS. The ends lost 7 bases at V and 1 base at J; junction bases unmatched: 2. CDR3 nucleotides: TGTGCCAGCACTCTAGCGGGGAACACCGGGGAGCTGTTTTTT. Translation: CASTLAGNTGELFF.

The chain couples TRBV10-3 to TRBJ2-2; 8 bases fit TRBD1. Germline V gene data show CDR1 as ENHRY and CDR2 as SYGVKD. The CDR3 is 15 amino acids. V lost 0 bases to trimming and J lost 7 bases; unmatched junction nucleotides: 4. The CDR3 reads CAISESARGHGELFF. CDR3 sequence (DNA): TGTGCCATCAGTGAGTCGGCCAGGGGGCACGGGGAGCTGTTTTTT.

V and J are TRBV12-5 and TRBJ1-3; the D is unclear. The germline CDR1 and CDR2 sequences are LGHNT and FRNRAP. The CDR3 is 14 residues long. Deletions cut 1 base from V and 8 bases from J, with 12 bases between. The DNA of the CDR3 is TGTGCTAGTGGTTTGGCCCCGGAGAGTTACACCATATATTTT. It translates to CASGLAPESYTIYF.

CDR3 protein: CASSLADREIGEQYF. As DNA, the CDR3 is TGCGCCAGCAGCTTGGCGGACAGGGAAATCGGCGAGCAGTACTTC. J is TRBJ2-7 and V is TRBV5-1; 8 bases are a match to TRBD1. The CDR3 consists of 15 residues. The V segment lost 0 bases and the J segment 6 bases; nucleotides outside the gene matches: 8. Germline-derived CDR1 and CDR2 are SGHRS and YFSETQ.

The chain recombines TRBV6-6 with TRBJ1-1; TRBD1 matches at 9 bases. V trimming: 2 bases; J trimming: 10 bases; junction bases outside the gene matches: 2. Germline-derived CDR1 and CDR2 are MNHNY and SVGAGI (reference sequence). CDR3 length: 12 residues. The CDR3 protein is CASSYDRGVAFF. The CDR3 nucleotides read TGTGCCAGCAGTTACGACAGGGGGGTAGCTTTCTTT.

V and J are TRBV28 and TRBJ2-5; D not resolved. The CDR3 consists of 14 residues. CDR1 MDHEN and CDR2 SYDVKM come from the germline V gene. The V end lost 2 bases, the J end lost 5 bases, and 12 bases lay between the germline ends. The chain's CDR3 is CASSLVVSFETQYF. The CDR3 nucleotides are TGTGCCAGCAGTTTAGTCGTTTCGTTCGAGACCCAGTACTTC.